The T cell receptor (beta chain) under discussion was sequenced for a study of T cell responses to AZD1222 COVID-19 vaccine. Germline V gene data show CDR1 as MNHEY and CDR2 as SMNVEV (reference sequence). V lost 5 bases and J lost 7; bases outside the gene matches: 12. This CDR3 has 15 residues. Study-level results: There were vaccine-associated CD4 TCRs across spike, dominant at 160-218 and 743-854.

About this clone itself: Antigen unknown.

Generated by immunoSEQ multiplex PCR, the TCRdb table keeps only in-frame clones and is missing some. Seen here are 160,000 or so clones, 88% observed once, and the top ten hold roughly 5.5%. The source of this sequence is an adult in good health. The material was peripheral blood, obtained on day 0 of AZD1222 vaccination. This chain connects TRBV27 to TRBJ1-2; 8 positions match TRBD1. CDR3 amino acids: CASSPARDRPLGYTF. Here the CDR3 DNA reads TGTGCCAGCAGTCCTGCCCGGGACAGGCCTCTTGGCTACACCTTC.